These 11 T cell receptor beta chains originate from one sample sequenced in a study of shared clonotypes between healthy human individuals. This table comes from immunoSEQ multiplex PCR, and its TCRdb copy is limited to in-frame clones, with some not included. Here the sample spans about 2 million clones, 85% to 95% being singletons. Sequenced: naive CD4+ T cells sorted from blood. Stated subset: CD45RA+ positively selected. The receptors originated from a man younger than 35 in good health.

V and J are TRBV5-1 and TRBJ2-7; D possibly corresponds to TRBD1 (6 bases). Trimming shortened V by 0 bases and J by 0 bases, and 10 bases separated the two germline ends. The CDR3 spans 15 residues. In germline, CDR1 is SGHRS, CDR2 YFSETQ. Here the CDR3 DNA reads TGCGCCAGCAGCTTGGTCTGGACAGACTCCTACGAGCAGTACTTC. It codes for CASSLVWTDSYEQYF. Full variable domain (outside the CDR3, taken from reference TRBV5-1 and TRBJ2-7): KAGVTQTPRYLIKTRGQQVTLSCSPISGHRSVSWYQQTPGQGLQFLFEYFSETQRNKGNFPGRFSGRQFSNSRSEMNVSTLELGDSALYLCASSLVWTDSYEQYFGPGTRLTVT.

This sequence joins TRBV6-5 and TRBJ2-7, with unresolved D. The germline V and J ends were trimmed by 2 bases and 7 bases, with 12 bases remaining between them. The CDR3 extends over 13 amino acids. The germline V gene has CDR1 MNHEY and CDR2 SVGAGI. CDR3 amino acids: CASSYEFLREQYF. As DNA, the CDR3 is TGTGCCAGCAGTTACGAGTTCCTAAGGGAGCAGTACTTC.

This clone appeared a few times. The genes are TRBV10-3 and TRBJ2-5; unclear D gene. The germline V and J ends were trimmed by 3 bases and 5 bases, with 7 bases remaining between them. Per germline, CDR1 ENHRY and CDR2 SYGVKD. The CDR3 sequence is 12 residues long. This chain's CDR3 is CAISDRRETQYF. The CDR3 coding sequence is TGTGCCATCAGTGACCGAAGGGAGACCCAGTACTTC.

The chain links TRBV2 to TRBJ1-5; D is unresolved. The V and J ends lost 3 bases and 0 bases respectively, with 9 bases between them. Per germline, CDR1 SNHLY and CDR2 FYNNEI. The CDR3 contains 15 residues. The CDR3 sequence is CASSEGPFSNQPQHF. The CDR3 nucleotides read TGTGCCAGCAGTGAGGGTCCATTTAGCAATCAGCCCCAGCATTTT.

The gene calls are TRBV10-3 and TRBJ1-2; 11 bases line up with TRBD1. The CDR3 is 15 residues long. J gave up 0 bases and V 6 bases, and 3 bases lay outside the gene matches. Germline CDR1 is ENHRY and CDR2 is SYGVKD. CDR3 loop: CAIRDRGLSNYGYTF. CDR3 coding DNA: TGTGCCATCAGGGACAGGGGGCTATCTAACTATGGCTACACCTTC.

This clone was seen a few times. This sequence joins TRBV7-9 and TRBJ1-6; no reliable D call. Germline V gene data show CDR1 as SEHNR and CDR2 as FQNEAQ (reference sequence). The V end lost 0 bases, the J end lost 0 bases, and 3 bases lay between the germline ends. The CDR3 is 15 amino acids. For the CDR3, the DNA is TGTGCCAGCAGCTTAGCCAGCTCCTATAATTCACCCCTCCACTTT. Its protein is CASSLASSYNSPLHF.

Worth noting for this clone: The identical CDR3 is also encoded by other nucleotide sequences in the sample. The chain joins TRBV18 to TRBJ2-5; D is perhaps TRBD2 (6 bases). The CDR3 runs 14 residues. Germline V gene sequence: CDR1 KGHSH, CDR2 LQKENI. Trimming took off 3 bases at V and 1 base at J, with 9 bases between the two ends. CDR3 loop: CASSPPGLQETQYF. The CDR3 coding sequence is TGTGCCAGCTCACCGCCGGGACTCCAAGAGACCCAGTACTTC. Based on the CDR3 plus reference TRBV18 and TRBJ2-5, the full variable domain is NAGVMQNPRHLVRRRGQEARLRCSPMKGHSHVYWYRQLPEEGLKFMVYLQKENIIDESGMPKERFSAEFPKEGPSILRIQQVVRGDSAAYFCASSPPGLQETQYFGPGTRLLVL.

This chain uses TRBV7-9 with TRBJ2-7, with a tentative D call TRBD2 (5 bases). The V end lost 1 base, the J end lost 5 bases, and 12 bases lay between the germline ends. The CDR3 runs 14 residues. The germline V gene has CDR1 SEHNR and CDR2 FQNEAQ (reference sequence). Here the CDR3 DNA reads TGTGCCAGCAGCTTAGTCGGGGTAGGTAACGAGCAGTACTTC. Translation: CASSLVGVGNEQYF.

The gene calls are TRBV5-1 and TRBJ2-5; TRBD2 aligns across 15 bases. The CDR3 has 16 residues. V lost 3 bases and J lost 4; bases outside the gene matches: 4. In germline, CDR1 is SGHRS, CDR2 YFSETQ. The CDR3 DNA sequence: TGCGCCAGCAGCTCGGGACTAGCGGGGGGCACAGAGACCCAGTACTTC. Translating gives CASSSGLAGGTETQYF. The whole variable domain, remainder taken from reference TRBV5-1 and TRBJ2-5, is KAGVTQTPRYLIKTRGQQVTLSCSPISGHRSVSWYQQTPGQGLQFLFEYFSETQRNKGNFPGRFSGRQFSNSRSEMNVSTLELGDSALYLCASSSGLAGGTETQYFGPGTRLLVL.

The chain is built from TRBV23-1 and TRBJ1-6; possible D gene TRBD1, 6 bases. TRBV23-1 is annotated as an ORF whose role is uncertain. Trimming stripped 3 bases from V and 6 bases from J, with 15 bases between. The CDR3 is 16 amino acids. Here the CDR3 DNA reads TGCGCCAGCAGTCATACCAGGACAGTAGGTAATTCACCCCTCCACTTT. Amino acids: CASSHTRTVGNSPLHF.

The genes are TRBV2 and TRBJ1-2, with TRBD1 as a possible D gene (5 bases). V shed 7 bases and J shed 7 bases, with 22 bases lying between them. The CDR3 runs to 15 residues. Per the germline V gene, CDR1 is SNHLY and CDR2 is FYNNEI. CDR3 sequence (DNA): TGTGCCAGCAAGGCTAAGACAGCTGACGGGTCTGGCTACACCTTC. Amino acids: CASKAKTADGSGYTF.